Listed here are 11 T cell receptor beta chains from one sample, sequenced in a study of cytomegalovirus exposure and HLA in healthy donors. It was with 60 Vbeta and 13 Jbeta primers that the PCR ran. TCRdb keeps only in-frame clones here, not all; method: immunoSEQ multiplex PCR. The top ten hold more than 0.5% of the sample, which has fewer than 200,000 clones, roughly 80% seen once. The sample was PBMCs. Receptor source: a woman between 50 and 59 years old in good health and CMV-seronegative.

This clone came up once. The V gene is TRBV7-6, the J gene TRBJ1-4, with 11 bases fitting TRBD1. This CDR3 is built from 14 residues. With 2 bases clipped from V and 11 bases from J, the junction kept 4 bases outside the gene matches. CDR1 and CDR2 (germline): SGHVS, FNYEAQ. The CDR3 loop is CASSLRTGGRKLFF. The CDR3 DNA reads TGTGCCAGCAGCTTAAGGACAGGGGGCAGGAAACTGTTTTTT.

The count of this clone is one. The rearrangement joins TRBV11-2 to TRBJ1-2; D remains unclear. CDR3 length equals 12 residues. V gave up 5 bases and J gave up 8 bases, with 12 bases separating them. Germline CDR1 is SGHAT and CDR2 is FQNNGV. The CDR3 here is CASSQNQRGYTF. CDR3 DNA sequence: TGTGCCAGCAGCCAAAACCAGCGGGGCTACACCTTC.

A few counts support this clone. V and J are TRBV6-5 and TRBJ1-5; TRBD1 is a possible D gene (6 bases). The CDR3 loop spans 12 amino acids. Trimming took off 9 bases at V and 6 bases at J, with 12 bases between the two ends. In germline, CDR1 is MNHEY, CDR2 SVGAGI. The chain's CDR3 is CASGGAAQPQHF. The DNA of the CDR3 is TGTGCCAGTGGGGGCGCGGCTCAGCCCCAGCATTTT.

J is TRBJ2-5 and V is TRBV5-1; TRBD1 agrees at 7 bases. This CDR3 has 14 residues. Trimming at V came to 1 base and at J to 3 bases, leaving 3 bases not matched to a gene. CDR1 and CDR2 from the germline V gene are SGHRS and YFSETQ. DNA of the CDR3: TGCGCCAGCAGCTTGACCGGGACAGAAGAGACCCAGTACTTC. The encoded protein is CASSLTGTEETQYF. The variable domain in full, with the rest retrieved from reference TRBV5-1 and TRBJ2-5, is KAGVTQTPRYLIKTRGQQVTLSCSPISGHRSVSWYQQTPGQGLQFLFEYFSETQRNKGNFPGRFSGRQFSNSRSEMNVSTLELGDSALYLCASSLTGTEETQYFGPGTRLLVL.

The chain employs TRBV1 and TRBJ2-6; TRBD1 is the table's D call, not checked against the DNA. TRBV1 is labeled a pseudogene. The CDR3 has 17 residues. The CDR3 spells CTSSQMTGRSGANVLTF. The CDR3 DNA reads TGCACCAGCAGCCAAATGACAGGACGCTCTGGGGCCAACGTCCTGACTTTC.

This chain links TRBV28 with TRBJ1-5; 9 nucleotides align to TRBD1. The CDR3 is 17 amino acids. V lost 2 bases to trimming and J lost 7 bases; unmatched junction nucleotides: 12. CDR1 and CDR2 (germline): MDHEN, SYDVKM. CDR3 nucleotide sequence: TGTGCCAGCAGTTTAGGTTTTGCGACAGGGGGTAACCAGCCCCAGCATTTT. It is translated as CASSLGFATGGNQPQHF.

V and J are TRBV28 and TRBJ1-5; 7 nucleotides agree with TRBD1. This CDR3 comprises 15 residues. V gave up 5 bases and J gave up 6 bases; unmatched junction bases: 10. Germline CDR1 is MDHEN and CDR2 is SYDVKM. CDR3 loop: CASSPRQGRRQPQHF. In DNA, the CDR3 is TGTGCCAGCAGTCCCCGACAGGGAAGGCGTCAGCCCCAGCATTTT.

This chain joins TRBV4-3 and TRBJ2-7, with a tentative D call TRBD1 (7 bases). This CDR3 region has 16 residues. Germline CDR1 and CDR2: LGHNA and YSLEER. The V gene lost 1 base and the J gene lost 2 bases, with 15 bases spanning the gap. The CDR3 here is CASSQVKSGGTYEQYF. The CDR3 DNA reads as TGCGCCAGCAGCCAAGTCAAGTCAGGGGGGACCTACGAGCAGTACTTC.

This chain connects TRBV6-1 to TRBJ1-2, with TRBD1 matching over 8 bases. Per germline, CDR1 MNHNS and CDR2 SASEGT. The CDR3 is 14 amino acids. V dropped 4 bases and J dropped 4; count of bases not matched to a gene: 5. CDR3 sequence reads: CASSGGQALYGYTF. The CDR3 region has the DNA TGTGCCAGCAGTGGGGGACAGGCGCTCTATGGCTACACCTTC.

V is TRBV4-2 and J is TRBJ2-3; 11 bases map to TRBD2. Germline assignment: CDR1 LGHNA and CDR2 YNFKEQ. The CDR3 runs to 16 residues. J gave up 3 bases and V 3 bases, and 5 bases lay outside the gene matches. CDR3 sequence (DNA): TGTGCCAGCAGCCATATAGCGGGAGGGCCGACAGATACGCAGTATTTT. It codes for CASSHIAGGPTDTQYF.

This clone was counted a single time. The chain uses TRBV21-1 and TRBJ2-7; TRBD2 is the table's D call, not checked against the DNA. TRBV21-1 counts as a pseudogene. The CDR3 consists of 11 residues. CDR3 DNA: TGTGCCAGCCCGGGACTAGGGGACCGCAAATTC. Amino acid sequence: CASPGLGDRKF.